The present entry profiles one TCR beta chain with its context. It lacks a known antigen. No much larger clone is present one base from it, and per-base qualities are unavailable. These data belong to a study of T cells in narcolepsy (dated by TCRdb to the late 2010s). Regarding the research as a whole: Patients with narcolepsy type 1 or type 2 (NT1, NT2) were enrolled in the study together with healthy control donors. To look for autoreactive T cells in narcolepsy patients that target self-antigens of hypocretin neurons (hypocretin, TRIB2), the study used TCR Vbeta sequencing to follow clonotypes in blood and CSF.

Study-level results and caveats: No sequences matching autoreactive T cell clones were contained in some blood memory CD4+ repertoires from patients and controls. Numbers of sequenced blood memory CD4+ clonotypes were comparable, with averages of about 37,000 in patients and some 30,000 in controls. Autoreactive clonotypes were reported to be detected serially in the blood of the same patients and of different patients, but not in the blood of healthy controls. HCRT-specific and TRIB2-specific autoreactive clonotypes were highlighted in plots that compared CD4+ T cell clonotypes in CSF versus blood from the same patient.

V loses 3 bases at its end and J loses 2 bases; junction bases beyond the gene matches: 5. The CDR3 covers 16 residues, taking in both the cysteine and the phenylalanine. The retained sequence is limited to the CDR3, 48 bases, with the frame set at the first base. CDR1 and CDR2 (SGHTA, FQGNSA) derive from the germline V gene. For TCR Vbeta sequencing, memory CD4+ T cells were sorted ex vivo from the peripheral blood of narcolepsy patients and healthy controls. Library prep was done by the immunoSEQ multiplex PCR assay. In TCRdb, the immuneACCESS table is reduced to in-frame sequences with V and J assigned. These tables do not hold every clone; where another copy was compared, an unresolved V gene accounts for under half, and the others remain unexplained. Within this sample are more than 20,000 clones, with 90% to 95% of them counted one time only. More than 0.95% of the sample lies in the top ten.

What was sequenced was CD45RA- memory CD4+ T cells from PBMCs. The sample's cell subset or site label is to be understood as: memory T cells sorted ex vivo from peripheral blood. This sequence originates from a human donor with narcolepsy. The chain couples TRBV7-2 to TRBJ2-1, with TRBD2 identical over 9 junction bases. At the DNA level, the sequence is TGTGCCAGCAGCTTCCAAGCGGGAGGCCCCTACAATGAGCAGTTCTTC. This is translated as CASSFQAGGPYNEQFF.